These 27 T cell receptor beta chains share one sample of origin, sequenced in a study of blood T cell repertoires in COVID-19. Some clones are missing from TCRdb's copy, which holds only in-frame ones; the method was immunoSEQ multiplex PCR. The table includes fewer than 70,000 clones, about 80% detected once. Specimen: peripheral blood. The receptors were gathered from a man younger than 45 with COVID-19, enrolled during active disease.

The J gene is TRBJ1-2, the V gene TRBV3-1 (or the pseudogene TRBV3-2); TRBD1 might be the D (6 bases). The germline V and J ends were trimmed by 4 bases and 8 bases, with 26 bases remaining between them. Germline V gives CDR1 LGHDT, CDR2 YNNKEL (reference sequence). The CDR3 spans 17 residues. Written as DNA, the CDR3 is TGTGCCAGCAGCCCCCAAGTTTTTACCACAGGGCCCGGAGGCTACACCTTC. Its protein product is CASSPQVFTTGPGGYTF.

The J gene is TRBJ2-7, the V gene TRBV5-5; TRBD2 is a possible D gene (6 bases). V gave up 3 bases and J gave up 6 bases, with 16 bases separating them. This CDR3 region has 14 residues. The germline V gene has CDR1 SGHKS and CDR2 YYEKEE (reference sequence). CDR3: CASSSEMRDPEQYF. The DNA for the CDR3 is TGTGCCAGCAGCTCTGAAATGCGGGATCCCGAGCAGTACTTC.

This clone was seen only a few times. The chain couples TRBV4-3 to TRBJ2-2; 8 bases line up with TRBD2. Germline V gives CDR1 LGHNA, CDR2 YSLEER. This CDR3 is 16 amino acids long. V trimming: 1 base; J trimming: 6 bases; junction bases outside the gene matches: 7. CDR3 in DNA: TGCGCCAGCAGCCAAGGAATCGGACTAGCTGCCGGGGAGCTGTTTTTT. Translation: CASSQGIGLAAGELFF.

The chain carries TRBV25-1 and TRBJ1-2, with TRBD1 matching 12 bases. This CDR3 has 15 amino acids. Per the germline V gene, CDR1 is MGHDK and CDR2 is SYGVNS. Trimming at V came to 4 bases and at J to 7 bases, leaving 7 bases not matched to a gene. Here the CDR3 DNA reads TGTGCCAGCAGTGTCGGGGACAGGGGGCGAGGTGGCTACACCTTC. Its protein is CASSVGDRGRGGYTF.

The chain links TRBV5-1 to TRBJ2-2, with D tentatively TRBD2 (5 bases). Trimming took off 2 bases at V and 2 bases at J, with 22 bases between the two ends. Germline-derived CDR1 and CDR2 are SGHRS and YFSETQ. The CDR3 consists of 19 residues. CDR3 residues: CASSFGPRLTDVNTGELFF. As DNA, the CDR3 is TGCGCCAGCAGCTTCGGCCCTAGACTAACCGACGTCAACACCGGGGAGCTGTTTTTT.

This chain connects TRBV20-1 to TRBJ2-1, with a possible D match to TRBD2 (5 bases). Between the trimmed V and J ends, which lost 3 bases and 5 bases, there was a span of 11 bases. The CDR3 is 13 amino acids. Looked up from germline, CDR1 is DFQATT and CDR2 is SNEGSKA (reference sequence). CDR3 in amino acids: CSASPWTDNEQFF. The CDR3 nucleotides are TGCAGTGCTAGTCCCTGGACTGACAATGAGCAGTTCTTC.

V is TRBV5-8 and J is TRBJ2-7, with unresolved D. Trimming removed 4 bases from V and 4 bases from J, with 6 bases in between. Per the germline V gene, CDR1 is SGHTS and CDR2 is YDEGEE. The CDR3 is made up of 11 amino acids. The CDR3 region is CASSREYEQYF. The CDR3 DNA is TGTGCCAGCAGCCGAGAATACGAGCAGTACTTC. The variable domain in full, with the rest retrieved from reference TRBV5-8 and TRBJ2-7, is EAGVTQSPTHLIKTRGQQATLRCSPISGHTSVYWYQQALGLGLQFLLWYDEGEERNRGNFPPRFSGRQFPNYSSELNVNALELEDSALYLCASSREYEQYFGPGTRLTVT.

The gene calls are TRBV5-1 and TRBJ2-3, with D unclear. Per germline, CDR1 SGHRS and CDR2 YFSETQ. The V end was cut by 2 bases, the J end by 0 bases, with 10 bases between. The CDR3 is made up of 15 amino acids. The CDR3 loop is CASSFYRLSTDTQYF. DNA of the CDR3: TGCGCCAGCAGCTTCTATCGTTTGAGCACAGATACGCAGTATTTT.

The rearrangement joins TRBV5-1 to TRBJ1-1, with a possible D match to TRBD1 (5 bases). CDR1 SGHRS and CDR2 YFSETQ come from the germline V gene. The CDR3 sequence is 14 residues long. Trimming removed 1 base from V and 2 bases from J, with 9 bases in between. CDR3: CASSLYGGNTEAFF. DNA for the CDR3: TGCGCCAGCAGCTTGTACGGGGGAAACACTGAAGCTTTCTTT. The full variable domain, rest sourced from reference TRBV5-1 and TRBJ1-1, is KAGVTQTPRYLIKTRGQQVTLSCSPISGHRSVSWYQQTPGQGLQFLFEYFSETQRNKGNFPGRFSGRQFSNSRSEMNVSTLELGDSALYLCASSLYGGNTEAFFGQGTRLTVV.

This rearrangement joins TRBV7-9 to TRBJ2-1; D is unresolved. CDR3 size: 12 residues. Trimming pared 3 bases from V and 12 bases from J, leaving 12 bases between. The germline CDR1 and CDR2 sequences are SEHNR and FQNEAQ (reference sequence). Here the CDR3 DNA reads TGTGCCAGCAGCTTGACGGGTGAGGTGCAGTTCTTC. The encoded protein is CASSLTGEVQFF.

V and J are TRBV4-2 and TRBJ2-3, with 9 bases lining up with TRBD2. Trimming removed 2 bases from V and 0 bases from J; junction bases left unmatched: 12. The CDR3 runs to 19 residues. CDR1 and CDR2 (germline): LGHNA, YNFKEQ. The CDR3, as DNA: TGTGCCAGCAGCCAAAGGGTAGATAGCGGGGGCTCTAGCACAGATACGCAGTATTTT. Translating it yields CASSQRVDSGGSSTDTQYF.

The gene calls are TRBV11-1 and TRBJ2-5; D is unresolved. The CDR3 is 14 residues long. From germline, CDR1 is SGHAT and CDR2 FQDESV (reference sequence). Trimming removed 2 bases at V and 0 bases at J, with 7 bases between. CDR3 amino acids: CASSLSSYQETQYF. The CDR3 region has the DNA TGTGCCAGCAGCTTATCTTCGTACCAAGAGACCCAGTACTTC.

The chain employs TRBV9 and TRBJ1-2; tentative D call: TRBD1 (5 bases). Trimming shortened V by 0 bases and J by 1 base, and 7 bases separated the two germline ends. Germline CDR1 SGDLS, CDR2 YYNGEE. The CDR3 totals 14 residues. The CDR3 DNA follows: TGTGCCAGCAGCGTAGCAGGGTATAACTATGGCTACACCTTC. Its protein is CASSVAGYNYGYTF.

The chain couples TRBV6-6 to TRBJ1-5; D is undetermined. CDR3 length: 14 residues. Trimming pared 7 bases from V and 0 bases from J, leaving 10 bases between. Germline assignment: CDR1 MNHNY and CDR2 SVGAGI (reference sequence). CDR3 DNA sequence: TGTGCCAGCACTCTGAGGGCTAGCAATCAGCCCCAGCATTTT. Translation gives CASTLRASNQPQHF.

V and J are TRBV10-2 and TRBJ2-7, with a possible D match to TRBD1 (5 bases). Germline V gene lookup returns CDR1 WSHSY and CDR2 SAAADI. CDR3 length: 12 amino acids. V lost 3 bases, J lost 4 bases, and 7 bases lay in between. The CDR3 nucleotides read TGCGCCAGCAGTGAAAGGGGATACGAGCAGTACTTC. The encoded protein is CASSERGYEQYF.

This rearrangement joins TRBV6-5 to TRBJ2-2; 14 bases match TRBD2. CDR1 MNHEY and CDR2 SVGAGI come from the germline V gene. J was trimmed by 7 bases and V by 8 bases; bases with no gene match: 6. The CDR3 runs to 15 residues. The CDR3 loop is CASSGLAGVVGELFF. CDR3 DNA: TGTGCCAGCTCGGGACTAGCGGGGGTGGTCGGGGAGCTGTTTTTT.

This clone has only a few counts. The chain has TRBV18 and TRBJ2-4; D is undetermined. This CDR3 contains 14 residues. Between the trimmed V and J ends, which lost 4 bases and 1 base, there was a span of 8 bases. CDR1 KGHSH and CDR2 LQKENI come from the germline V gene. The CDR3 DNA follows: TGTGCCAGCTCACTGGCAAAGGCCAAAAACATTCAGTACTTC. Its protein is CASSLAKAKNIQYF.

The chain links TRBV15 to TRBJ2-1, with D possibly matching TRBD2 (6 bases). V lost 1 base to trimming and J lost 7 bases, with 20 bases between them. The CDR3 covers 17 residues. Germline lookup yields CDR1 LNHNV and CDR2 YYDKDF (reference sequence). CDR3 sequence (DNA): TGTGCCACCAGCAGAGGTCGGAACGGGAGAAGGACAAATGAGCAGTTCTTC. It is translated as CATSRGRNGRRTNEQFF.

The chain is built from TRBV12-2 and TRBJ2-4; the table's D call of TRBD2 was not tested on the DNA. TRBV12-2 has pseudogene status. The CDR3 extends over 20 amino acids. The CDR3 loop is CASRLALEIPEVLAKNIQYF. The CDR3 coding sequence is TGTGCAAGTCGCTTAGCTCTGGAGATCCCAGAAGTGCTAGCCAAAAACATTCAGTACTTC.

This chain uses TRBV5-4 with TRBJ2-6; weak D call: TRBD1 (6 bases). The V end lost 2 bases, the J end lost 0 bases, and 9 bases lay between the germline ends. Germline V gives CDR1 SGHNT, CDR2 YYREEE (reference sequence). The CDR3 has 16 amino acids. In DNA, the CDR3 is TGTGCCAGCAGCTTCGACAGGCCCTCTGGGGCCAACGTCCTGACTTTC. It is translated as CASSFDRPSGANVLTF.

The V gene is TRBV5-4, the J gene TRBJ1-2; unclear D gene. In germline, CDR1 is SGHNT, CDR2 YYREEE (reference sequence). V lost 4 bases and J lost 4, with 11 bases in between. This CDR3 region has 13 residues. The CDR3 is CASSEQSLYGYTF. In DNA, the CDR3 is TGTGCCAGCAGCGAACAGTCCCTCTATGGCTACACCTTC.

With respect to this clone: The same CDR3 is also encoded by other DNA sequences in this sample. The chain carries TRBV6-5 and TRBJ1-6; a weak D match, TRBD1 (5 bases). The CDR3 runs 16 residues. Germline CDR1 is MNHEY and CDR2 is SVGAGI. V shed 2 bases and J shed 4 bases, with 12 bases lying between them. CDR3 residues: CASSYGRARYNSPLHF. The CDR3, as DNA: TGTGCCAGCAGTTACGGCAGGGCCCGGTATAATTCACCCCTCCACTTT.

This clone occurred once. The chain recombines TRBV5-4 with TRBJ2-7; TRBD2 matches at 9 bases. The ends lost 0 bases at V and 6 bases at J; junction bases unmatched: 7. CDR3 length equals 15 residues. Per germline, CDR1 SGHNT and CDR2 YYREEE (reference sequence). CDR3 in amino acids: CASSLELAGVGEQYF. CDR3 DNA sequence: TGTGCCAGCAGCTTGGAATTAGCGGGAGTTGGCGAGCAGTACTTC. The variable domain in full, with the rest retrieved from reference TRBV5-4 and TRBJ2-7, is ETGVTQSPTHLIKTRGQQVTLRCSSQSGHNTVSWYQQALGQGPQFIFQYYREEENGRGNFPPRFSGLQFPNYSSELNVNALELDDSALYLCASSLELAGVGEQYFGPGTRLTVT.

J is TRBJ2-5 and V is TRBV5-1; the match to TRBD2 covers 12 bases. The CDR3 extends over 18 amino acids. Germline V lookup: CDR1 SGHRS, CDR2 YFSETQ. Unmatched junction bases numbered 10, after V lost 4 bases and J lost 0 bases. The DNA for the CDR3 is TGCGCCAGCAGCGACGGACTAGCGGGGACAACTTACCAAGAGACCCAGTACTTC. It is translated as CASSDGLAGTTYQETQYF.

The chain employs TRBV4-1 and TRBJ1-2; 7 bases align to TRBD1. V trimming: 7 bases; J trimming: 4 bases; junction bases outside the gene matches: 18. The CDR3 covers 17 residues. Germline V CDR1 and CDR2: MGHRA, YSYEKL. This CDR3 is CASTRTSGTVDLYGYTF. The DNA of the CDR3 is TGCGCCAGCACCCGAACGTCCGGGACAGTAGACCTCTATGGCTACACCTTC.

This sequence joins TRBV19 and TRBJ2-1; no reliable D call. Germline lookup yields CDR1 LNHDA and CDR2 SQIVND (reference sequence). Trimming pared 1 base from V and 3 bases from J, leaving 16 bases between. The CDR3 is made up of 17 amino acids. This chain's CDR3 is CASSIGAGSTFYNEQFF. The CDR3, as DNA: TGTGCCAGTAGTATAGGGGCAGGCTCCACATTCTACAATGAGCAGTTCTTC.

This sequence joins TRBV6-5 and TRBJ2-1; possible D gene TRBD1, 5 bases. Germline assignment: CDR1 MNHEY and CDR2 SVGAGI. Trimming left V 6 bases short and J 4 bases short, with 10 bases between. CDR3 length: 13 amino acids. The CDR3 reads CASSRGHYNEQFF. CDR3 nucleotides: TGTGCCAGCAGCCGTGGACATTACAATGAGCAGTTCTTC.